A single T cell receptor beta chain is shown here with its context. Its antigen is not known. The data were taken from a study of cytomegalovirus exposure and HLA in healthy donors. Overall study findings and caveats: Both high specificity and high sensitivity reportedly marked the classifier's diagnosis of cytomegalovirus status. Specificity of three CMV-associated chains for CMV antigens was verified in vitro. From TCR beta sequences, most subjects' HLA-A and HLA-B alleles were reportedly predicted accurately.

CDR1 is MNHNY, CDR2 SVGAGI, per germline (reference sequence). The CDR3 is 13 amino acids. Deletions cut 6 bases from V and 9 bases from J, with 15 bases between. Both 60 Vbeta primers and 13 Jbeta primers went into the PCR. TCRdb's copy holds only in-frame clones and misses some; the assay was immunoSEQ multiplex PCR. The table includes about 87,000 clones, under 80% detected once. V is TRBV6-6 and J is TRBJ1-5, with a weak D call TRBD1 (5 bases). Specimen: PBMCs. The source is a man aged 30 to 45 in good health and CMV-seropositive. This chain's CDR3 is CASSPSRGGPQHF. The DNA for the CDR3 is TGTGCCAGCAGCCCATCGCGGGGGGGGCCCCAGCATTTT.